A selection of T cell receptor beta chains follows, all from one sample in a study of shared clonotypes between healthy human individuals. Some clones are missing from TCRdb's copy, which holds only in-frame ones; the method was immunoSEQ multiplex PCR. This table has 2 million to 3 million clones, more than 80% appearing once. What was sequenced was naive CD4+ T cells sorted from blood. The origin of the receptors is a man between 18 and 35 years old in good health. CDR3s include the opening cysteine and the closing phenylalanine or tryptophan. The order of the fields is clone size, V gene, J gene, D gene, CDR3 DNA, CDR3 protein. A D gene is named only where the DNA matches it firmly. Rows may omit the clone size; those that give it use once, few, many or a size class.

clone_size: .
v_call: TRBV2
j_call: TRBJ2-7
d_call: .
cdr3_nt: TGTGCCGTATCGCAACCGGGACCAATCGGCGAGCAGTACTTC
cdr3_aa: CAVSQPGPIGEQYF

clone_size: .
v_call: TRBV6-1
j_call: TRBJ2-2
d_call: .
cdr3_nt: TGTGCCAGCAGCACGATTTACACCGGGGAGCTGTTTTTT
cdr3_aa: CASSTIYTGELFF

clone_size: .
v_call: TRBV25-1
j_call: TRBJ1-2
d_call: .
cdr3_nt: TGTGCCAGCAGTGAACCGACGTTAGGGGTGGGGTATGGCTACACCTTC
cdr3_aa: CASSEPTLGVGYGYTF

clone_size: few
v_call: TRBV20-1
j_call: TRBJ2-7
d_call: .
cdr3_nt: TGCAGTCTAGGGGGAACCTACGAGCAGTACTTC
cdr3_aa: CSLGGTYEQYF

clone_size: .
v_call: TRBV30
j_call: TRBJ1-2
d_call: TRBD1
cdr3_nt: TGTTTGGGACAGGGTATGGGGGCTAACTATGGCTACACCTTC
cdr3_aa: CLGQGMGANYGYTF

clone_size: .
v_call: TRBV7-7
j_call: TRBJ2-5
d_call: .
cdr3_nt: TGTGCTAGCAGCTTCGGGACCGAACAAGAGACCCAGTACTTC
cdr3_aa: CASSFGTEQETQYF

clone_size: .
v_call: TRBV5-1
j_call: TRBJ1-6
d_call: .
cdr3_nt: TGCGCCAGCAGCTTGGCTGACAGATTCAATTCACCCCTCCACTTT
cdr3_aa: CASSLADRFNSPLHF

clone_size: .
v_call: TRBV4-3
j_call: TRBJ2-7
d_call: .
cdr3_nt: TGCGCCAGCAGCCAAGCTCCTATCGTGGGGGGCTCTTCCCCCTACGAGCAGTACTTC
cdr3_aa: CASSQAPIVGGSSPYEQYF

clone_size: .
v_call: TRBV7-2
j_call: TRBJ2-1
d_call: TRBD2
cdr3_nt: TGTGCCAGCAGCCGAGCGGGAAGCAATGAGCAGTTCTTC
cdr3_aa: CASSRAGSNEQFF

clone_size: .
v_call: TRBV7-2
j_call: TRBJ2-7
d_call: TRBD2
cdr3_nt: TGTGCCAGCAGCTCCGGCGGGGGAACCTACGAGCAGTACTTC
cdr3_aa: CASSSGGGTYEQYF

clone_size: few
v_call: TRBV6-6
j_call: TRBJ1-5
d_call: .
cdr3_nt: TGTGCCAGCAGGGGGCCAGGGAGGGACGTGGCCCAGCATTTT
cdr3_aa: CASRGPGRDVAQHF

clone_size: .
v_call: TRBV5-4
j_call: TRBJ1-1
d_call: .
cdr3_nt: TGTGCCAGCAGCCGGCCACCGAACACTGAAGCTTTCTTT
cdr3_aa: CASSRPPNTEAFF

clone_size: .
v_call: TRBV7-7
j_call: TRBJ1-1
d_call: TRBD1
cdr3_nt: TGTGCTAGCAGCTTAGGGACAGTGAACACTGAAGCTTTCTTT
cdr3_aa: CASSLGTVNTEAFF

clone_size: .
v_call: TRBV7-2
j_call: TRBJ1-2
d_call: TRBD1
cdr3_nt: TGTGCCAGCAGCCACGCAGGACAGGATGGCTACACCTTC
cdr3_aa: CASSHAGQDGYTF

clone_size: .
v_call: TRBV20-1
j_call: TRBJ1-2
d_call: .
cdr3_nt: TGCAGTGCCCCCTGGGCCTATGGCTACACCTTC
cdr3_aa: CSAPWAYGYTF

clone_size: .
v_call: TRBV5-1
j_call: TRBJ2-6
d_call: TRBD2
cdr3_nt: TGCGCCGGCGGGGAGGGCTCTGGGGCCAACGTCCTGACTTTC
cdr3_aa: CAGGEGSGANVLTF

clone_size: .
v_call: TRBV11-3
j_call: TRBJ1-2
d_call: .
cdr3_nt: TGTGCCAGCAGCATAACAGGGTTTGGCTACACCTTC
cdr3_aa: CASSITGFGYTF

clone_size: .
v_call: TRBV7-2
j_call: TRBJ2-1
d_call: TRBD2
cdr3_nt: TGTGCCAGCAGCTCCACCCCTAGCGGGGAGTCGTTCTTC
cdr3_aa: CASSSTPSGESFF

clone_size: .
v_call: TRBV7-2
j_call: TRBJ2-1
d_call: TRBD2
cdr3_nt: TGTGCCAGCAGCACGGGACTAGCGGGAGACAATGAGCAGTTCTTC
cdr3_aa: CASSTGLAGDNEQFF

clone_size: .
v_call: TRBV10-2
j_call: TRBJ2-3
d_call: TRBD1
cdr3_nt: TGCGCCAGCAGTGGCGGGACAGGTCATACGCAGTATTTT
cdr3_aa: CASSGGTGHTQYF

clone_size: .
v_call: TRBV5-1
j_call: TRBJ2-5
d_call: .
cdr3_nt: TGCGCCAGCAGCTTTTCTCATCCCAGGGAGACCCAGTACTTC
cdr3_aa: CASSFSHPRETQYF

clone_size: .
v_call: TRBV5-8
j_call: TRBJ2-7
d_call: .
cdr3_nt: TGTGCCAGCAGCTTGGAGGAGGGACCCCGATACGAGCAGTACTTC
cdr3_aa: CASSLEEGPRYEQYF

clone_size: .
v_call: TRBV7-2
j_call: TRBJ1-1
d_call: TRBD1
cdr3_nt: TGTGCCAGCAGCTCCCGGACAGGGACGACCACTGAAGCTTTCTTT
cdr3_aa: CASSSRTGTTTEAFF

clone_size: .
v_call: TRBV11-2
j_call: TRBJ2-1
d_call: .
cdr3_nt: TGTGCCAGCAGCTTAGTACCGGGGCGGTACAATGAGCAGTTCTTC
cdr3_aa: CASSLVPGRYNEQFF

clone_size: .
v_call: TRBV29-1
j_call: TRBJ1-5
d_call: .
cdr3_nt: TGCAGCGCCGGCCTTGGCAATCAGCCCCAGCATTTT
cdr3_aa: CSAGLGNQPQHF

clone_size: .
v_call: TRBV18
j_call: TRBJ2-6
d_call: .
cdr3_nt: TGTGCCAGCTCTGGGGTCCCCTCTGGGGCCAACGTCCTGACTTTC
cdr3_aa: CASSGVPSGANVLTF

clone_size: .
v_call: TRBV6-4
j_call: TRBJ2-3
d_call: .
cdr3_nt: TGTGCCAGCAGTGCAGGCCTGCCCGGGGATACGCAGTATTTT
cdr3_aa: CASSAGLPGDTQYF

clone_size: once
v_call: TRBV6-5
j_call: TRBJ1-2
d_call: .
cdr3_nt: TGTGCCAGCAGAGGGGGGGCTCACCTGGAGGGCTACACCTTC
cdr3_aa: CASRGGAHLEGYTF

clone_size: .
v_call: TRBV6-7
j_call: TRBJ2-7
d_call: TRBD1
cdr3_nt: TGTGCCAGCAGCCTAATTAGGGGACAGGGGGGTTCCTCCTACGAGCAGTACTTC
cdr3_aa: CASSLIRGQGGSSYEQYF

clone_size: once
v_call: TRBV7-2
j_call: TRBJ2-7
d_call: TRBD2
cdr3_nt: TGTGCCAGCAGCTCGTCCGGACTAGCGGTATCCTACGAGCAGTACTTC
cdr3_aa: CASSSSGLAVSYEQYF

clone_size: .
v_call: TRBV9
j_call: TRBJ2-5
d_call: .
cdr3_nt: TGTGCCAGCAGCGGAGGGGTCGGGGAAGAGACCCAGTACTTC
cdr3_aa: CASSGGVGEETQYF

clone_size: .
v_call: TRBV5-1
j_call: TRBJ2-3
d_call: .
cdr3_nt: TGCGCCAGCAGCCCACTAGTTGTAGATACGCAGTATTTT
cdr3_aa: CASSPLVVDTQYF

clone_size: .
v_call: TRBV19
j_call: TRBJ2-2
d_call: .
cdr3_nt: TGTGCCAGTACTGTTCAGGGGAACACCGGGGAGCTGTTTTTT
cdr3_aa: CASTVQGNTGELFF

clone_size: .
v_call: TRBV2
j_call: TRBJ2-6
d_call: .
cdr3_nt: TGTGCCAGCGAAACCTCTGGGGCCAACGTCCTGACTTTC
cdr3_aa: CASETSGANVLTF

clone_size: once
v_call: TRBV14
j_call: TRBJ1-1
d_call: .
cdr3_nt: TGTGCCAGCAGCCAAGGGGACACTTGGAACACTGAAGCTTTCTTT
cdr3_aa: CASSQGDTWNTEAFF

clone_size: .
v_call: TRBV6-1
j_call: TRBJ1-1
d_call: .
cdr3_nt: TGTGCCAGCAGTCGACAGGTGAACACCGAAGCTTTCTTT
cdr3_aa: CASSRQVNTEAFF

clone_size: few
v_call: TRBV16
j_call: TRBJ1-1
d_call: .
cdr3_nt: TGTGCCAGCAGCCACCTCACGAACACTGAAGCTTTCTTT
cdr3_aa: CASSHLTNTEAFF

clone_size: .
v_call: TRBV6-1
j_call: TRBJ1-1
d_call: .
cdr3_nt: TGTGCCAGCAATGTGGTCGCTGAAGCTTTCTTT
cdr3_aa: CASNVVAEAFF

clone_size: .
v_call: TRBV6-5
j_call: TRBJ2-3
d_call: TRBD2
cdr3_nt: TGTGCCAGCAGTGGCGGGAGAGGGGCAGATACGCAGTATTTT
cdr3_aa: CASSGGRGADTQYF

clone_size: .
v_call: TRBV18
j_call: TRBJ2-5
d_call: .
cdr3_nt: TGTGCCAGCTCACCCCCTAATGCGGAGGAGACCCAGTACTTC
cdr3_aa: CASSPPNAEETQYF

clone_size: .
v_call: TRBV30
j_call: TRBJ1-2
d_call: TRBD1
cdr3_nt: TGTGCCTGGAGCGACAGGGGAGACTATGGCTACACCTTC
cdr3_aa: CAWSDRGDYGYTF

clone_size: .
v_call: TRBV15
j_call: TRBJ2-7
d_call: .
cdr3_nt: TGTGCCACCAGGGCGGCGGCCTACTACGAGCAGTACTTC
cdr3_aa: CATRAAAYYEQYF

clone_size: .
v_call: TRBV5-4
j_call: TRBJ1-6
d_call: .
cdr3_nt: TGTGCCAGCAGCCCAGGAAGTATCCCCTATAATTCACCCCTCCACTTT
cdr3_aa: CASSPGSIPYNSPLHF

clone_size: .
v_call: TRBV6-1
j_call: TRBJ2-7
d_call: .
cdr3_nt: TGTGCCAGCAGTGAAGACGTTAACAAGCAGTACTTC
cdr3_aa: CASSEDVNKQYF